The text below deals with one TCR beta chain. Its antigen is not yet known. Base qualities are not provided; no much larger clone lies one nucleotide away. These data originate in a study of naive CD8 T cells in extremely preterm neonates (TCRdb year 2017). About the study as a whole: Sorted naive CD8+ T cells from four age groups (extremely preterm neonates, term neonates, young children and adults) were used in the study to compare TCRbeta CDR3 repertoires.

There are 15 amino acids in the CDR3, from cysteine to phenylalanine inclusive. The entry retains the CDR3 DNA only, 45 bases that are in frame from base 1. CDR1 and CDR2 are read off the germline V gene (reference sequence) as MNHEY and SMNVEV. The V and J ends are trimmed by 2 bases and 0 bases, leaving 8 bases between them. The research as a whole found: Compared with the older groups, preterm CDR3s were shorter and closer to germline, carrying fewer N additions and showing less junctional trimming. A higher proportion of shared CDR3 nucleotide sequences was found in preterm neonates (roughly 2.7%) than in term neonates (approximately 0.4%), young children (roughly 0.03%) and adults (approximately 0.01%). Prospective longitudinal studies of preterm and term neonates were called for by the authors so that T cell development could be tracked within individuals. Preterm neonates had significantly lower iChao1 richness than all other age groups (p < 0.05) and an even clone distribution, indicating a less rich repertoire. The authors noted a small sample size and variable productive template counts among preterm samples as limitations.

TCRbeta CDR3 regions were amplified from genomic DNA by a two-step, bias-controlled multiplex PCR. Primers specific for every TRBV and TRBJ gene segment were included in the multiplex PCR. TCRbeta repertoire data were generated with the immunoSEQ Assay. The authors' analysis ran thus. A relative-frequency ratio and a modified nearest-neighbor algorithm were applied to filter and cluster reads so that closely related sequences were merged. The V, D and J gene assignments for CDR3 sequences were based on IMGT annotation. Template counts were normalized for PCR amplification bias and quantified against synthetic TCR CDR3 analog sequences. Only unique productive sequences, defined as in-frame CDR3 sequences lacking stop codons, were included in the analyses. Clonality, defined as 1 minus Pielou's evenness, and iChao1 richness were computed with the immunoSEQ Analyzer software. JMP was used for statistical testing, with Student's t-test or a non-parametric test applied depending on Shapiro-Wilk normality results. The table was pulled from immuneACCESS by TCRdb, which kept in-frame rearrangements only. Such tables lose some clones; where checked, under half of the loss comes from unresolved V genes, and the rest has no known cause. That table supplies the V and J calls and clone size; D and trimming were determined from the DNA. This sample holds about 7,300 clones; 90% to 95% were observed only once. The ten largest clones capture more than 0.45% of the sample.

Term cord blood was obtained from several elective full-term cesarean deliveries at roughly 36-42 weeks of gestation, without labor or rupture of membranes. The study excluded pregnancies involving fetal demise, active maternal HSV infection or known maternal HIV infection. A FACSAria III cell sorter was used to sort live, Annexin V-negative naive CD8+ T cells (CD3+CD8+CD45RA+CCR7+). Per sample, between roughly 18,000 and 110,000 naive CD8+ T cells were obtained by sorting. Preassembled standardized sampling kits were used to collect mixed venous-arterial cord blood. Cord blood was held at room temperature and processed no more than 4 hours after collection. Ficoll-Paque density gradient centrifugation of diluted blood was used to isolate mononuclear cells. Before sorting, mononuclear cells were cryopreserved in roughly 10% DMSO plus 90% FBS and kept long term at -150 degrees C. After thawing, the cells were stained with Annexin V and with antibodies against CD3, CD8, CCR7 and CD45RA. The DNeasy Blood and Tissue Kit was used to extract genomic DNA from snap-frozen pellets of sorted cells.

The clonotype was recovered from a newborn in good health. Sequencing was done on a sample of naive CD8+ T cells from cord blood. This chain joins TRBV27 to TRBJ1-5; 6 matching bases give a weak D call of TRBD1. The CDR3 sequence is CASSLDRYSNQPQHF. The DNA sequence reads TGTGCCAGCAGTTTAGACAGGTATAGCAATCAGCCCCAGCATTTT.